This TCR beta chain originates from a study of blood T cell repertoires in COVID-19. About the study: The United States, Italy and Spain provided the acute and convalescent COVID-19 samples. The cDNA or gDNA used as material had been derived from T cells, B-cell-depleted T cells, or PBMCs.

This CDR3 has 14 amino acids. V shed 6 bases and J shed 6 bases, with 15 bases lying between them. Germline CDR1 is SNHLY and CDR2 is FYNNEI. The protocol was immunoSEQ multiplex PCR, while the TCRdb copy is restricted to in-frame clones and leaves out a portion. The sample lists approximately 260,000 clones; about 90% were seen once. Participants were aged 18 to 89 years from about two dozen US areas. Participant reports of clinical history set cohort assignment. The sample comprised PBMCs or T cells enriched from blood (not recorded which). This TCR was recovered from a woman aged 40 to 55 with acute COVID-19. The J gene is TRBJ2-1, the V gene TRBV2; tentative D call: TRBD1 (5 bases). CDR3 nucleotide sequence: TGTGCCAGCAGAAATGCAGGGATGATCAATGAGCAGTTCTTC. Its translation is CASRNAGMINEQFF. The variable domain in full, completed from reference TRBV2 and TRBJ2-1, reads EPEVTQTPSHQVTQMGQEVILRCVPISNHLYFYWYRQILGQKVEFLVSFYNNEISEKSEIFDDQFSVERPDGSNFTLKIRSTKLEDSAMYFCASRNAGMINEQFFGPGTRLTVL.